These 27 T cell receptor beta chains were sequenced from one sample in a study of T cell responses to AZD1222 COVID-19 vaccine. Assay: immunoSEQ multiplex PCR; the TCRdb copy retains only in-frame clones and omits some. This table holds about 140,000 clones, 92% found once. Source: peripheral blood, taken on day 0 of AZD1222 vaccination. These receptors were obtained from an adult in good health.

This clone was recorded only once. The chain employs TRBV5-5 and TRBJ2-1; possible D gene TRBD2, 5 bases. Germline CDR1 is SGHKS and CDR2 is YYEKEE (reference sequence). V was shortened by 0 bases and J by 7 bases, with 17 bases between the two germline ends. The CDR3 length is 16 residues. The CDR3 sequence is CASSLGRAVEWNEQFF. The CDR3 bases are TGTGCCAGCAGCTTGGGACGAGCGGTCGAGTGGAATGAGCAGTTCTTC.

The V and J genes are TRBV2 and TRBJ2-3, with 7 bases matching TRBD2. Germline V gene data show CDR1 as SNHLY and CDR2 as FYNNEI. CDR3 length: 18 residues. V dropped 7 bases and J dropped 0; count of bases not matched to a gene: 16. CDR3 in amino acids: CASKQRDFVKTSTDTQYF. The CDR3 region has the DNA TGTGCCAGCAAGCAGCGGGACTTCGTAAAAACTAGCACAGATACGCAGTATTTT.

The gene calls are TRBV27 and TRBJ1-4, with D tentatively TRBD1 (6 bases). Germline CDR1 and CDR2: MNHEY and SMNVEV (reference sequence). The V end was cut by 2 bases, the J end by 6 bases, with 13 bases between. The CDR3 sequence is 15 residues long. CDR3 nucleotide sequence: TGTGCCAGCAGTTTAGGGGGCCTGGGTGATGAAAAACTGTTTTTT. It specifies CASSLGGLGDEKLFF.

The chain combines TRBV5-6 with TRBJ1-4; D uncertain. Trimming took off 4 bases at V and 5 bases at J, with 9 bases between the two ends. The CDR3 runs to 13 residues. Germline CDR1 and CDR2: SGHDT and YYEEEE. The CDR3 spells CASSVRLNEKLFF. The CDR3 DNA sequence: TGTGCCAGCAGCGTTAGGCTAAATGAAAAACTGTTTTTT.

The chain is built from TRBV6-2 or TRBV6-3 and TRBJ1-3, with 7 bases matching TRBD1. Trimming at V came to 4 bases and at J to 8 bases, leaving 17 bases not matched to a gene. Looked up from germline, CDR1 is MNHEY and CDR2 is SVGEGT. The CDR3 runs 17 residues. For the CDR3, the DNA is TGTGCCAGCAGTTCCTCCGGGACAGAACAACCGACGGACACCATATATTTT. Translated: CASSSSGTEQPTDTIYF.

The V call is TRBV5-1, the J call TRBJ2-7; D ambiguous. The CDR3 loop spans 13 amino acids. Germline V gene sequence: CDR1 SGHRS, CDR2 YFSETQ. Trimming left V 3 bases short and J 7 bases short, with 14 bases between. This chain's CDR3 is CASSSPPAWEQYF. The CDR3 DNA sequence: TGCGCCAGCAGCTCCCCTCCCGCCTGGGAGCAGTACTTC. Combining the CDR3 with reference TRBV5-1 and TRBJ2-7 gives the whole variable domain KAGVTQTPRYLIKTRGQQVTLSCSPISGHRSVSWYQQTPGQGLQFLFEYFSETQRNKGNFPGRFSGRQFSNSRSEMNVSTLELGDSALYLCASSSPPAWEQYFGPGTRLTVT.

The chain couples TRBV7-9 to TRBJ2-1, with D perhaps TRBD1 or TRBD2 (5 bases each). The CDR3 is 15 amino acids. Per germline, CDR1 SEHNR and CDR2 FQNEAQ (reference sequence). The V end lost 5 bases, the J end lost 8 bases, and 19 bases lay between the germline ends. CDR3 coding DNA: TGTGCCAGCAGCCCCGGGACCAGTTGGTCCGATGAGCAGTTCTTC. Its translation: CASSPGTSWSDEQFF.

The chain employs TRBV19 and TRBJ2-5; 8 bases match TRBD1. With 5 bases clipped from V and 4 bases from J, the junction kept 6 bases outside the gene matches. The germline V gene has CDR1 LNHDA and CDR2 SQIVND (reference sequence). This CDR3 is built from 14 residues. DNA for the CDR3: TGTGCCAGTAGTCACAGTGACAGGGGAGAGACCCAGTACTTC. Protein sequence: CASSHSDRGETQYF.

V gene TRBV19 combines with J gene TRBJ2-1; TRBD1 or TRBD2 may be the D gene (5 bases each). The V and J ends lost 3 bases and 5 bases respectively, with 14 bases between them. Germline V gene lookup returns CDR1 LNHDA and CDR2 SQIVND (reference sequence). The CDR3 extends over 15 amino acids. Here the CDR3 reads CASSIVGVSHNEQFF. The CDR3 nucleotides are TGTGCCAGTAGTATTGTGGGGGTGTCCCACAATGAGCAGTTCTTC.

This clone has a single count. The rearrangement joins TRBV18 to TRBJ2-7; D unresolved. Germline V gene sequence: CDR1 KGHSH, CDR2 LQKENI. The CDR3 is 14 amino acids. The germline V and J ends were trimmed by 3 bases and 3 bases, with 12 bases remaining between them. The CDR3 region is CASSPGRDHYEQYF. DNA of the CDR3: TGTGCCAGCTCACCGGGAAGAGACCACTACGAGCAGTACTTC.

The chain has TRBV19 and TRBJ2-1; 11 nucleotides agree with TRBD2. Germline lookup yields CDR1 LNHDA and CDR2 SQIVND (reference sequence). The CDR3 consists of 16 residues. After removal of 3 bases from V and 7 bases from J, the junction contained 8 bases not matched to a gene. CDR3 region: CASSMHRASGRNEQFF. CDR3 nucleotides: TGTGCCAGTAGTATGCATCGGGCTAGCGGGAGGAATGAGCAGTTCTTC.

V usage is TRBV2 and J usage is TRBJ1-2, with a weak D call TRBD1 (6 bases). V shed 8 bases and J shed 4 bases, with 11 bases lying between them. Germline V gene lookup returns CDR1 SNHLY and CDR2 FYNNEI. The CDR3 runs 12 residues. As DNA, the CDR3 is TGTGCCAGCGTTAGGACAGCCTATGGCTACACCTTC. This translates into CASVRTAYGYTF.

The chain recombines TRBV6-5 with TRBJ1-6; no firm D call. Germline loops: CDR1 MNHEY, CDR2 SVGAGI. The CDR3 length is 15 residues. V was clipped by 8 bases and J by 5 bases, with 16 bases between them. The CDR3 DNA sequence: TGTGCCAGCCAGACTCGGACGTACGATAATTCACCCCTCCACTTT. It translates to CASQTRTYDNSPLHF.

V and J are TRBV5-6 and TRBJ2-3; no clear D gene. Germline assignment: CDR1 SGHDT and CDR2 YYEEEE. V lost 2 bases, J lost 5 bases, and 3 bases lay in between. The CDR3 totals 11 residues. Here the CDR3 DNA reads TGTGCCAGCAGCTTTTTAGATACGCAGTATTTT. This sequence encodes CASSFLDTQYF.

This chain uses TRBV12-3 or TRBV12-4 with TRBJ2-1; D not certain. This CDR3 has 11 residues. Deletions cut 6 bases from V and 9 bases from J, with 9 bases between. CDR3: CASSPWGEQFF. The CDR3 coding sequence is TGTGCCAGCAGCCCGTGGGGTGAGCAGTTCTTC.

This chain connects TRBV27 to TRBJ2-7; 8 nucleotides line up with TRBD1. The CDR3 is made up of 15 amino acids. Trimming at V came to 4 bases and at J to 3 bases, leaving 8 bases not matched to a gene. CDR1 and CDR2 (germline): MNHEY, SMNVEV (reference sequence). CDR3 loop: CASSYAGTGSYEQYF. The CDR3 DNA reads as TGTGCCAGCAGTTACGCCGGGACAGGAAGCTACGAGCAGTACTTC.

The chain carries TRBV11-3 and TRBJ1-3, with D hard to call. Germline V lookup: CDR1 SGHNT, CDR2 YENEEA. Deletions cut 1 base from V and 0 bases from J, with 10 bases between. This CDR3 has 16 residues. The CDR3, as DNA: TGTGCCAGCAGCTTAGGTGTGGGGAGCTCTGGAAACACCATATATTTT. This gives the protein CASSLGVGSSGNTIYF.

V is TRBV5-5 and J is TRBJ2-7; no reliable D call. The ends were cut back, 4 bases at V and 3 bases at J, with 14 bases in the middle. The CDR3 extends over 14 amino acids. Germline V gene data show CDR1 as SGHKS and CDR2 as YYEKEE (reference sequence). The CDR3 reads CASSLAAASYEQYF. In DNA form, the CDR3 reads TGTGCCAGCAGCCTCGCGGCAGCGAGCTACGAGCAGTACTTC.

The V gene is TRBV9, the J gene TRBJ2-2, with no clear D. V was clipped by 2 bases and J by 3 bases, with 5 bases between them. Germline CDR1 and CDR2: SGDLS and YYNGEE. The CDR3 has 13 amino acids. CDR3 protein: CASSVMDTGELFF. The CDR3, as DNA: TGTGCCAGCAGCGTTATGGACACCGGGGAGCTGTTTTTT.

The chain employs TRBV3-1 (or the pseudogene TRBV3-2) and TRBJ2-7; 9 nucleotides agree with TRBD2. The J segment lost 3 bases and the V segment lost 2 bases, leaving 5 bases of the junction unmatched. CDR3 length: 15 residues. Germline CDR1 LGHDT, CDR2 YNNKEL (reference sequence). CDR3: CASSQQLAGDYEQYF. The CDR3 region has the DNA TGTGCCAGCAGCCAACAACTAGCGGGTGACTACGAGCAGTACTTC.

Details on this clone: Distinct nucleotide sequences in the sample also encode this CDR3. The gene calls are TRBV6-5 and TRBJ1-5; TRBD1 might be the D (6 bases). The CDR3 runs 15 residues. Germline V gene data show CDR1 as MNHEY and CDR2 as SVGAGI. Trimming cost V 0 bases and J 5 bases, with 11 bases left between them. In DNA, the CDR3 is TGTGCCAGCAGTTACTCAGGGGGGGGCCATCAGCCCCAGCATTTT. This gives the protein CASSYSGGGHQPQHF.

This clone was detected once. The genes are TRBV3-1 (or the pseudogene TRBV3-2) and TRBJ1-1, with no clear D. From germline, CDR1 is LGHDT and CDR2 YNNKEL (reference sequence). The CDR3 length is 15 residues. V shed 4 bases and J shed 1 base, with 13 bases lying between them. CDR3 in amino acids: CASSLTFEWNTEAFF. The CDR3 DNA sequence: TGTGCCAGCAGCCTGACTTTTGAGTGGAACACTGAAGCTTTCTTT.

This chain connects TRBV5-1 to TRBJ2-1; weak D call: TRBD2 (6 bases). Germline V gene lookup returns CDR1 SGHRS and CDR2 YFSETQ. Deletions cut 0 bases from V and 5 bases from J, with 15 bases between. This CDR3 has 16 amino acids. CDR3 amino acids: CASSLAIMDYDNEQFF. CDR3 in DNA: TGCGCCAGCAGCTTGGCTATCATGGACTATGACAATGAGCAGTTCTTC.

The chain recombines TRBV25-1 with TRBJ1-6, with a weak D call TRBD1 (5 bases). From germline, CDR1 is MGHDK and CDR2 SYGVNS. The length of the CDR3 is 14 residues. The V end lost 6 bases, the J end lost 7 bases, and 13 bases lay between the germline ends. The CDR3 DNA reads TGTGCCAGCAGGGCAGGGCCCGAGAATTCACCCCTCCACTTT. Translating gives CASRAGPENSPLHF.

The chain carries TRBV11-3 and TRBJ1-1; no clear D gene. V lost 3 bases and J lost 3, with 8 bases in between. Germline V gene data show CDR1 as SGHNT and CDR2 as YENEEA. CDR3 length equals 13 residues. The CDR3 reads CASSFSRDTEAFF. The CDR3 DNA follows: TGTGCCAGCAGCTTTTCGAGGGACACTGAAGCTTTCTTT.

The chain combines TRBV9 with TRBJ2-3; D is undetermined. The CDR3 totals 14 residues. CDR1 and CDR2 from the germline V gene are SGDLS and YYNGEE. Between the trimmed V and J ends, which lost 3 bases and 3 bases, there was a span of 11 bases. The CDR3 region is CASSGVTRTDTQYF. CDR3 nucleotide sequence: TGTGCCAGCAGCGGAGTAACCCGGACAGATACGCAGTATTTT.

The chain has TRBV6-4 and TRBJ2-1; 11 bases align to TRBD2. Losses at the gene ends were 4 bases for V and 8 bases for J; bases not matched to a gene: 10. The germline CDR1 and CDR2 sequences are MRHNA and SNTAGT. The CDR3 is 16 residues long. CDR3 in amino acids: CASSAFGSGGGHEQFF. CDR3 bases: TGTGCCAGCAGTGCGTTCGGTAGCGGGGGGGGCCATGAGCAGTTCTTC.